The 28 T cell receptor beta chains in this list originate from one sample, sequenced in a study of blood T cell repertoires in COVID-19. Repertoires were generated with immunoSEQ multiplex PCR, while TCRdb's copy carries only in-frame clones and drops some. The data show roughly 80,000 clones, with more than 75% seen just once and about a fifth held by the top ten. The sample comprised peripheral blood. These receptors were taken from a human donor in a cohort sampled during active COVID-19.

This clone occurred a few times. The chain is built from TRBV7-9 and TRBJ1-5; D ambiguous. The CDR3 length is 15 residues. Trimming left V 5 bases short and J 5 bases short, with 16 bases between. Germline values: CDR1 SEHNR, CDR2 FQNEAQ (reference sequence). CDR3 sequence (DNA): TGTGCCAGCAGCCTTCTCCAAAATACTGATCAGCCCCAGCATTTT. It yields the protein CASSLLQNTDQPQHF. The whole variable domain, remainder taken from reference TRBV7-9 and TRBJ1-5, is DTGVSQNPRHKITKRGQNVTFRCDPISEHNRLYWYRQTLGQGPEFLTYFQNEAQLEKSRLLSDRFSAERPKGSFSTLEIQRTEQGDSAMYLCASSLLQNTDQPQHFGDGTRLSIL.

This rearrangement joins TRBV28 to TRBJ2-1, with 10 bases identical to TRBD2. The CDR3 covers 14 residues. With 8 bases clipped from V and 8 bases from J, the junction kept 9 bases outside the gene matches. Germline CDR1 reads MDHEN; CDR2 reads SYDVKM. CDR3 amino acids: CASGSGTSVDEQFF. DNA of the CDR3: TGTGCCAGCGGCAGCGGGACTAGCGTGGATGAGCAGTTCTTC.

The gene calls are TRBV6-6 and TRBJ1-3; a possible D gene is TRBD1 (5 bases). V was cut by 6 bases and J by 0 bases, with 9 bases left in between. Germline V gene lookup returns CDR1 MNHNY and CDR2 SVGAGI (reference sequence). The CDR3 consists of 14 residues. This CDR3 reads CASSLGGSGNTIYF. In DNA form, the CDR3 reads TGTGCCAGCAGCCTCGGGGGCTCTGGAAACACCATATATTTT.

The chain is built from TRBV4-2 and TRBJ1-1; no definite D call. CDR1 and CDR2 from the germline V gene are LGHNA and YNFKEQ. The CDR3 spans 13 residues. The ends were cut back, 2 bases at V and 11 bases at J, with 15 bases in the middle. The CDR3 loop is CASSQKTSRLAFF. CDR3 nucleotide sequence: TGTGCCAGCAGCCAAAAAACGAGCCGTTTGGCTTTCTTT.

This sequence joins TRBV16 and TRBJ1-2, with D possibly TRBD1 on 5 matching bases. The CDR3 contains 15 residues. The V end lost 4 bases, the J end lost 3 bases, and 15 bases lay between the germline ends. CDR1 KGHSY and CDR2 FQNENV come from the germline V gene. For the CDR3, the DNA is TGTGCCAGCAGCCGCCGTCAGGGTGACGACTATGGCTACACCTTC. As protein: CASSRRQGDDYGYTF.

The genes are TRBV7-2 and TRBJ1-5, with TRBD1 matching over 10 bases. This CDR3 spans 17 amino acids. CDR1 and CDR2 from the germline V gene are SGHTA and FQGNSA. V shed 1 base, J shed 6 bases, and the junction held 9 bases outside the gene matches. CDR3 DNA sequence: TGTGCCAGCAGCTTAGTGGGACAGGGGTTTTCCTTTCAGCCCCAGCATTTT. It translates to CASSLVGQGFSFQPQHF.

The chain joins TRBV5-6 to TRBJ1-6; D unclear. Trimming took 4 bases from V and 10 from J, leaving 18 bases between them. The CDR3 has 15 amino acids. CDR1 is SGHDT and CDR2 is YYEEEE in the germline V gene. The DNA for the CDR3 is TGTGCCAGCAGCGCGTCAAGAATTTTCTACTCACCCCTCCACTTT. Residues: CASSASRIFYSPLHF.

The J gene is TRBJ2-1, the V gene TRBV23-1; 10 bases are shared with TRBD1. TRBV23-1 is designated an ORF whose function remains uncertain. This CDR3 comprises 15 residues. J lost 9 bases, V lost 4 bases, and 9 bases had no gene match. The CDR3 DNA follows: TGCGCCAGCAGTCGACCCGGGACAGGGGTTTGTGAGCAGTTCTTC. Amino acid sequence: CASSRPGTGVCEQFF.

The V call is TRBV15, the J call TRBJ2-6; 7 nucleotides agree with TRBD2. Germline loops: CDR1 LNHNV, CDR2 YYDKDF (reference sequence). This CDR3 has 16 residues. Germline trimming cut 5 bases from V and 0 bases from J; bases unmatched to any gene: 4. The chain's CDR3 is CATSGGGVSGANVLTF. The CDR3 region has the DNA TGTGCCACCAGCGGGGGGGGAGTCTCTGGGGCCAACGTCCTGACTTTC. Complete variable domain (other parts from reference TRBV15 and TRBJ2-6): DAMVIQNPRYQVTQFGKPVTLSCSQTLNHNVMYWYQQKSSQAPKLLFHYYDKDFNNEADTPDNFQSRRPNTSFCFLDIRSPGLGDTAMYLCATSGGGVSGANVLTFGAGSRLTVL.

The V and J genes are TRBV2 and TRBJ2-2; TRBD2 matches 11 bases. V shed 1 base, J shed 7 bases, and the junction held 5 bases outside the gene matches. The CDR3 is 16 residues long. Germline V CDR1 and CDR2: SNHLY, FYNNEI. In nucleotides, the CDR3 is TGTGCCAGCAGTGAAGAGTTAGCGGGGGGGCTCGGGGAGCTGTTTTTT. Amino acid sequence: CASSEELAGGLGELFF.

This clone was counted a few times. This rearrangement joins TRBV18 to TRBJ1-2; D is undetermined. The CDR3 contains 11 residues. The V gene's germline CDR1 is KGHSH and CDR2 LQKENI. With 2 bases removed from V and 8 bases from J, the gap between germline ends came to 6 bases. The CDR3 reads CASSPERGYTF. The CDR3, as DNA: TGTGCCAGCTCACCAGAGAGAGGCTACACCTTC.

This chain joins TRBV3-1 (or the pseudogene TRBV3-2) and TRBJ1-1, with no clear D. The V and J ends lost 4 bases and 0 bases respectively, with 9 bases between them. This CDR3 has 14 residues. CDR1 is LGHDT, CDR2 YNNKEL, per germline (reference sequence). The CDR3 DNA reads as TGTGCCAGCAGCCCCCTCCCGGTGAACACTGAAGCTTTCTTT. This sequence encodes CASSPLPVNTEAFF.

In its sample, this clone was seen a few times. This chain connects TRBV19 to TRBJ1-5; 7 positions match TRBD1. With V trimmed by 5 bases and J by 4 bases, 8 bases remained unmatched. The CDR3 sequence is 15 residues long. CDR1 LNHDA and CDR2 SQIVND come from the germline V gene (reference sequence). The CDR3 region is CASSAGTAANQPQHF. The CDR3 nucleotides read TGTGCCAGTAGTGCTGGGACAGCAGCAAATCAGCCCCAGCATTTT.

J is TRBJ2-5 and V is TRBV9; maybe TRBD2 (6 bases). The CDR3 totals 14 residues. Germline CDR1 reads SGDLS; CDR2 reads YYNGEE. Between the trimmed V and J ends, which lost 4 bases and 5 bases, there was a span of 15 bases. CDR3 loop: CASSKTSMFETQYF. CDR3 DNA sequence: TGTGCCAGCAGCAAAACTAGCATGTTCGAGACCCAGTACTTC.

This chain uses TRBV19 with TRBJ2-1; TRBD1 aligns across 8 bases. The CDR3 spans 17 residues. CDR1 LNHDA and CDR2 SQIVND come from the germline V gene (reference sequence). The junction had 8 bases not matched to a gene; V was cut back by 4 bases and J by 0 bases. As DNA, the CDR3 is TGTGCCAGTAGTACCCCGACAGGGGAGAGCTCCTACAATGAGCAGTTCTTC. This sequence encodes CASSTPTGESSYNEQFF.

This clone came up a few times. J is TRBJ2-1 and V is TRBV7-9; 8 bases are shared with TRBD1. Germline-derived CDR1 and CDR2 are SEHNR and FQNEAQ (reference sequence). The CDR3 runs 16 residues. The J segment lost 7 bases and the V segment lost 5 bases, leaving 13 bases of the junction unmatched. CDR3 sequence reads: CASSTTGTGDPNEQFF. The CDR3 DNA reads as TGTGCCAGCAGCACAACCGGGACAGGCGACCCGAATGAGCAGTTCTTC. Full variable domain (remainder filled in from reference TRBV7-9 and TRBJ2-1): DTGVSQNPRHKITKRGQNVTFRCDPISEHNRLYWYRQTLGQGPEFLTYFQNEAQLEKSRLLSDRFSAERPKGSFSTLEIQRTEQGDSAMYLCASSTTGTGDPNEQFFGPGTRLTVL.

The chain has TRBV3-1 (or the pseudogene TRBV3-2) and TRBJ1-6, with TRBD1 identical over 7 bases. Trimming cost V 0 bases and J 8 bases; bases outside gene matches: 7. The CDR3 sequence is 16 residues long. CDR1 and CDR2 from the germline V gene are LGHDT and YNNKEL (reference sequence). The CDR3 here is CASSQDLQGIHSPLHF. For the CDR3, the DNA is TGTGCCAGCAGCCAAGATTTACAGGGGATCCATTCACCCCTCCACTTT.

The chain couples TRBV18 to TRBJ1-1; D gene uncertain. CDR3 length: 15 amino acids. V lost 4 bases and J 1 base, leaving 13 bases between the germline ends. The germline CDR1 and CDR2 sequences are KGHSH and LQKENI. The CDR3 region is CASSRAGRANTEAFF. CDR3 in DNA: TGTGCCAGCTCACGAGCCGGGAGGGCGAACACTGAAGCTTTCTTT.

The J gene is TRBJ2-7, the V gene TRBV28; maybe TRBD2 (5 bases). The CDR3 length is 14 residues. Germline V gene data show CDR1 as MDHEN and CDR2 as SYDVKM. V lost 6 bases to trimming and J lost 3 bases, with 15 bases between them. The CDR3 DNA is TGTGCCAGCAGGGCCCCAGGACTCTTCTACGAGCAGTACTTC. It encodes CASRAPGLFYEQYF.

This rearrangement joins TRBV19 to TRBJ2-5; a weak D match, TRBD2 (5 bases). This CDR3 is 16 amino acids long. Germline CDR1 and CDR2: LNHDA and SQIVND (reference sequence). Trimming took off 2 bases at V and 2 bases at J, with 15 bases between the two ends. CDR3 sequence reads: CASSIRQRSGQETQYF. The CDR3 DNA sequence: TGTGCCAGTAGTATAAGGCAGCGGTCTGGGCAAGAGACCCAGTACTTC.

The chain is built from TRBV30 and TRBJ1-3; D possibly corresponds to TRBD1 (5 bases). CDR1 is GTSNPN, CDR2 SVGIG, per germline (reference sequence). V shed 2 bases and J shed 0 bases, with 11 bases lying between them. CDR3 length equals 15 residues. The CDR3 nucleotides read TGTGCCTGGAGTTCCAGGGTATTCTCTGGAAACACCATATATTTT. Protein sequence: CAWSSRVFSGNTIYF.

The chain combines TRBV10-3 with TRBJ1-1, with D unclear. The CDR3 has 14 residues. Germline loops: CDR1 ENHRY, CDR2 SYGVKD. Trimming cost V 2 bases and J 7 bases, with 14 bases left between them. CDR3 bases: TGTGCCATCAGTGAGACTAACAAAATCCTTGAAGCTTTCTTT. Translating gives CAISETNKILEAFF.

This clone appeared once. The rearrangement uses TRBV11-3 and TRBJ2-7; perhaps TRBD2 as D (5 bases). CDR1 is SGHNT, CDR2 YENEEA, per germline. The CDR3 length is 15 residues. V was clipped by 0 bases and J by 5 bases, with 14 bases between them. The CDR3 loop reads CASSLDSRVGNEQYF. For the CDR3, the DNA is TGTGCCAGCAGCTTAGACAGTCGGGTCGGGAACGAGCAGTACTTC.

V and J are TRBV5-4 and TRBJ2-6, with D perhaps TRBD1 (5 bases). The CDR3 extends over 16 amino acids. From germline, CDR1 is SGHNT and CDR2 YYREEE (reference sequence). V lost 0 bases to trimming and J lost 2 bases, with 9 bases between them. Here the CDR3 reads CASSLVGRTGANVLTF. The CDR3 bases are TGTGCCAGCAGCTTGGTGGGGCGCACTGGGGCCAACGTCCTGACTTTC.

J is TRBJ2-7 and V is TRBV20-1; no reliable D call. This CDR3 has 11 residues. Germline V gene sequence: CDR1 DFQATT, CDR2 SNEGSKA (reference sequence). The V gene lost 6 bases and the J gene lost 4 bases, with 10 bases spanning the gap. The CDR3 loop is CSALTGYEQYF. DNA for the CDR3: TGCAGTGCCCTCACGGGTTACGAGCAGTACTTC.

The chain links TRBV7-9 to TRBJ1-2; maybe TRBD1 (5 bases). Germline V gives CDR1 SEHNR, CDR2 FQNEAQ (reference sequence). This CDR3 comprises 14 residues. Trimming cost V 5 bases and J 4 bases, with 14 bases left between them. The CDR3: CASSPPLTVYGYTF. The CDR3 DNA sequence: TGTGCCAGCAGCCCTCCCCTGACAGTCTATGGCTACACCTTC.

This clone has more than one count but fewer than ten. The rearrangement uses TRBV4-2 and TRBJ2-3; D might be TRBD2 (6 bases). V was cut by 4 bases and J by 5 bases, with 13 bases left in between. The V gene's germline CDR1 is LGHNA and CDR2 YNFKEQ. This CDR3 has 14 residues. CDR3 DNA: TGTGCCAGCAGCCGAGGGACTTCCAAAGATACGCAGTATTTT. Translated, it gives CASSRGTSKDTQYF.

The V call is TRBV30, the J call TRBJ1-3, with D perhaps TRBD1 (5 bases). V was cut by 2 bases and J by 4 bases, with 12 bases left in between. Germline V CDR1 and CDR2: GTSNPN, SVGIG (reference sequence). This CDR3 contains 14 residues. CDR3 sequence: CAWSSGFGGNTIYF. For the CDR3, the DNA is TGTGCCTGGAGTTCAGGGTTTGGAGGAAACACCATATATTTT.